What follows describes a single TCR beta chain. V trimming: 2 bases; J trimming: 13 bases; junction bases outside the gene matches: 7. This CDR3 is built from 12 residues. CDR1 is SQVTM and CDR2 is ANQGSEA in the germline V gene. The data were taken from a study of PD-L1 blockade in urothelial cancer. Study context: Beginning around 2014, patients received atezolizumab, given as 1,200 mg intravenously every 3 weeks. Among blood samples, the median T cell count was some 150,000. Analyzed time points were 3 weeks (second dose) and 6 weeks after therapy began.

TCRdb's copy holds only in-frame clones and misses some; the assay was immunoSEQ multiplex PCR. The sample holds under 90,000 clones, 90% seen once. V is TRBV29-1 and J is TRBJ1-2, with 10 nucleotides matching TRBD1. The sequencing used PBMCs, collected around atezolizumab (anti-PD-L1) treatment. This TCR was recovered from a man aged 55 to 69 with urothelial cancer. CDR3 protein: CSVELTGGLFTF. The CDR3 DNA follows: TGCAGCGTTGAATTGACAGGGGGCCTCTTCACCTTC.